The rows below give T cell receptor beta chains drawn from one sample of a study of cytomegalovirus exposure and HLA in healthy donors. Clones were read by immunoSEQ multiplex PCR, and TCRdb kept only the in-frame ones, dropping some. This table has roughly 200,000 clones, 75% to 90% appearing once. The material sequenced was PBMCs. The receptors derive from a woman between 25 and 40 years old in good health and CMV-seronegative. The CDR3 runs from the conserved cysteine through the conserved F or W. Each record gives: clone size, V gene, CDR3 protein. Size values are once, few and many counts, or a class for expanded clones, and some rows have none.

once	TRBV19	CASSIRGTAQGYTF
NA	TRBV28	CASSLRDRGDENTDTQYF
NA	TRBV5-1	CASSWKPGRDSNYGYTF
NA	TRBV5-1	CASSPGETEAFF
few	TRBV7-3	CASSSTAGPSSYNEQFF
NA	TRBV5-1	CASSLEGGPSETQYF
NA	TRBV10-3	CAISESSGWGEQYF
NA	TRBV19	CASSGGRIYGYTF
NA	TRBV7-8	CASSLLRTAYGYTF
once	TRBV19	CASSPNGEGQYF
NA	TRBV6-1	CASSVNREPIYSNTGELFF
NA	TRBV5-6	CATSRDTGRQFF
NA	TRBV5-4	CASSLSQGANEAFF
NA	TRBV7-9	CASSFSTTSTDTQYF
NA	TRBV5-5	CASSVLAGSYNEQFF
NA	TRBV6-1	CASSEVWGSYNQPQHF
NA	TRBV6-1	CASRGLAGRAYEQYF
few	TRBV28	CASSFPGNHRGTDTQYF
NA	TRBV5-1	CASSLAPTRSYNEQFF
NA	TRBV6-5	CASSKRAQNIQYF
NA	TRBV11-2	CASSRTGTGFSEQYF
NA	TRBV19	CASSIATGDEKLFF
NA	TRBV19	CASRGQGAAYNEQFF
NA	TRBV6-6	CASSPPGGQRETQYF
NA	TRBV5-1	CASRDYPRETQYF
NA	TRBV5-1	CASSLRTGYEQYF
NA	TRBV6-5	CASSYSPSAYNEQFF
NA	TRBV9	CASSVEVDGADTQYF
NA	TRBV10-2	CASSEWVAATYNEQFF
NA	TRBV27	CASSTADRVDEQYF
NA	TRBV2	CAIPGLAGRTDTQYF
once	TRBV19	CASSFQENTEAFF
NA	TRBV7-9	CASSQGTVTTEAFF
NA	TRBV7-9	CASSLEGGNQPQHF
NA	TRBV19	CAGGSGGFQPQHF
NA	TRBV10-3	CAISESNSGATGELFF
NA	TRBV7-8	CASSSPGAGPYEQYF
NA	TRBV9	CASSLTGIPSTDTQYF
NA	TRBV7-9	CSSSLFKAGGFMNEQFF
NA	TRBV30	CAWGCWESSGKGNEQFF
NA	TRBV7-3	CASSLNPGQGWGEQFF
NA	TRBV5-1	CASSPGQGGDEQYF
NA	TRBV5-6	CASSFAGYETQYF
NA	TRBV12-5	CASGTGPNQPQHF
NA	TRBV9	CASSVGTHGDTQYF
few	TRBV5-1	CASSLVLAGEGHEQFF
few	TRBV4-2	CASSQVTSDTIYF
NA	TRBV28	CASRRTGVRETQYF
NA	TRBV18	CASGQGSGETQYF
NA	TRBV7-2	CASSPRVGANVLTF
NA	TRBV5-1	CASSLTPGLGTYEQYF
NA	TRBV9	CASSVSGTGFGAYNEQFF
NA	TRBV9	CASSVEASGGPSTDTQYF
NA	TRBV4-1	CASSQGGRGRTDTQYF
NA	TRBV2	CASKVLANYNEQFF
NA	TRBV6-5	CASSYIEGIVDF
NA	TRBV4-1	CASSHLGLAPTPNNEQFF
NA	TRBV5-4	CASSLGGDQETQYF
few	TRBV19	CASSPAVFYEQYF